This TCR beta chain was identified during a study of blood T cells in healthy people across ages. Donors ranged from about 6 to 95 years old and were healthy Caucasians in Russia. About this clonotype itself: Its antigen is not known. This may arise from a read error, as a much more abundant clone is one base away.

A second PCR, run for about 6 to 11 cycles, used a sample-barcoded 5' primer plus a J-beta primer mix. Using its own MiXCR run on the 5' RACE reads, TCRdb lists one record per CDR3 protein. Altogether just under 900,000 distinct CDR3 sequences are present, roughly 26% being singletons, with the ten largest covering around 15%. Overall study results and limits: Diversity was higher, and naive CD4+ cells more numerous, in long-lived donors than in aged donors.

V lost 4 bases to trimming and J lost 2 bases; unmatched junction nucleotides: 4. Germline V lookup: CDR1 SGHTA, CDR2 FQGNSA. There are 15 residues in the CDR3. The J gene is TRBJ1-5, the V gene TRBV7-2; 8 positions agree with TRBD1. The TCR comes from an elderly woman in good health. Sequenced: blood. The CDR3 loop is CASSSRGRRNQPQHF. As DNA, the CDR3 is TGTGCCAGCAGCTCCAGGGGGCGGCGCAATCAGCCCCAGCATTTT.